The next 2 T cell receptor beta chains were all read from a single sample in a study of OX40 agonist ivuxolimab in advanced cancers. Method: immunoSEQ multiplex PCR; TCRdb's copy keeps in-frame clones and lacks some. The table shows 66,000 or so clones, with roughly 76% occurring only once. This material consisted of CD4+ or CD8+ T cells sorted from blood, taken in a trial of the OX40 agonist ivuxolimab. The receptors shown here come from an adult with an advanced solid tumor such as melanoma, head and neck, liver or kidney cancer.

The chain links TRBV5-1 to TRBJ2-5; D gene ambiguous. The CDR3 runs to 11 residues. In germline, CDR1 is SGHRS, CDR2 YFSETQ. V shed 4 bases and J shed 2 bases, with 3 bases lying between them. The CDR3 bases are TGCGCCAGCAGCGGACAAGAGACCCAGTACTTC. Its translation: CASSGQETQYF.

The chain joins TRBV7-6 to TRBJ1-1; 8 bases are a match to TRBD1. Looked up from germline, CDR1 is SGHVS and CDR2 is FNYEAQ. Trimming removed 4 bases from V and 3 bases from J; junction bases left unmatched: 4. This CDR3 region has 14 residues. The CDR3 protein is CASSSRGRDTEAFF. In DNA, the CDR3 is TGTGCCAGCAGCTCCAGGGGGCGCGACACTGAAGCTTTCTTT.